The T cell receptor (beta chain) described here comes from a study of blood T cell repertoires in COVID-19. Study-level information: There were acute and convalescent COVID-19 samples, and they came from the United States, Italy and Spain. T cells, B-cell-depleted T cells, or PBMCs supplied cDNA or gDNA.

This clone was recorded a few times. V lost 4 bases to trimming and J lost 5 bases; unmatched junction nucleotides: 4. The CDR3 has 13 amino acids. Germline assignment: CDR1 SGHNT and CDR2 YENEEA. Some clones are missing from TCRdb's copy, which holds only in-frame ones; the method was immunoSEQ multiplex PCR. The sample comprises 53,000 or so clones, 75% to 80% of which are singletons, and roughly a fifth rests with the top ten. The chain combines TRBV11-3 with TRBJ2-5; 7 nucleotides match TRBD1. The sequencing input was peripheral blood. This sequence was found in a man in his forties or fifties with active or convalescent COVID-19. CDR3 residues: CASSSDREETQYF. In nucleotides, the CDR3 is TGTGCCAGCAGCTCCGACAGGGAGGAGACCCAGTACTTC.